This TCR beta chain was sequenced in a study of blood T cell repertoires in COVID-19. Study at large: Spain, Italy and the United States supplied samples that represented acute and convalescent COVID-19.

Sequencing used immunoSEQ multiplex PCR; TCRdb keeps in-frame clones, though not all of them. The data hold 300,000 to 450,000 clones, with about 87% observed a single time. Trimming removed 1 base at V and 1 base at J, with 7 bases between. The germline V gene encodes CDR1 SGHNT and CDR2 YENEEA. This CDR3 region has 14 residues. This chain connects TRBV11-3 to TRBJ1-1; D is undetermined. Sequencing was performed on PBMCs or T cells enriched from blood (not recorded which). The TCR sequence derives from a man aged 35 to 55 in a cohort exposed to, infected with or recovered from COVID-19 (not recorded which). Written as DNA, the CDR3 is TGTGCCAGCAGCTTAGGAGGGAGGAACACTGAAGCTTTCTTT. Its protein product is CASSLGGRNTEAFF.